This TCR beta chain emerged from a study of T cell responses to AZD1222 COVID-19 vaccine. Findings and limits, study-wide: Donors skewed white British and female; clonal diversity was possibly underestimated. Nearly half of spike-specific TCRs reportedly go after variant regions that carry no mutations.

The junction had 4 bases not matched to a gene; V was cut back by 3 bases and J by 1 base. This CDR3 has 15 amino acids. The germline V gene has CDR1 SGHTA and CDR2 FQGTGA. Points on this clone: Its specificity is unknown.

This table comes from immunoSEQ multiplex PCR, and its TCRdb copy is limited to in-frame clones, with some not included. This table has roughly 170,000 clones, around 94% appearing once. The chain links TRBV7-3 to TRBJ2-3; 7 positions agree with TRBD1. This TCR was sampled from an adult who received the AZD1222 COVID-19 vaccine. Source: peripheral blood, taken 28 days after the second AZD1222 dose. The CDR3 loop reads CASSLGGQGTDTQYF. DNA of the CDR3: TGTGCCAGCAGCTTGGGCGGACAGGGCACAGATACGCAGTATTTT.